The clone carrying this T cell receptor beta chain was detected only once. What it binds is not known. Here immunoSEQ multiplex PCR was the method, and the copy in TCRdb shows in-frame clones only, minus some. The sample carries approximately 110,000 clones, around 90% recorded once. The CDR3 extends over 17 amino acids. V was cut by 2 bases and J by 4 bases, with 18 bases left in between. Germline loops: CDR1 SGHTA, CDR2 FQGNSA. The entry originates in a study of identifying expanded T cells in peripheral blood. Notes on the study in general: Across healthy donors, higher total template counts meant significantly greater approximately 2-week count variance. Differentially abundant clones: roughly 1.2 between replicates, 16.4 at 2 to 3 weeks, under 25 at four.

This chain joins TRBV7-2 and TRBJ1-5; D is possibly TRBD1 (5 bases). This sequence was found in a person aged 18 to 75 in good health. The sequenced sample was blood. The CDR3 sequence is CASSLSSGAGGNQPQHF. CDR3 sequence (DNA): TGTGCCAGCAGCTTATCCTCCGGGGCAGGCGGGAATCAGCCCCAGCATTTT.